The rows below give T cell receptor beta chains drawn from one sample of a study of blood T cell repertoires in COVID-19. This table comes from immunoSEQ multiplex PCR, and its TCRdb copy is limited to in-frame clones, with some not included. The table records 150,000 to 200,000 clones, 79% of them present only once. The sequencing sample was made of peripheral blood. These receptors were collected from a woman aged 55-70 years with COVID-19, enrolled during active disease. Both conserved end residues are part of each CDR3. D genes are given only for firm matches. Size tells how often a clone was seen (once, few, many) or the class of an expanded clone, and some rows leave it out.

J: TRBJ2-7; V: TRBV9; D: TRBD2; size: NA; CDR3: CASSVDGGRGAEQYF; DNA: TGTGCCAGCAGCGTAGACGGCGGGAGGGGGGCCGAGCAGTACTTC
J: TRBJ2-2; V: TRBV5-1; D: TRBD2; size: NA; CDR3: CASRPSGSETGELFF; DNA: TGCGCCAGCAGACCTAGCGGGAGCGAGACCGGGGAGCTGTTTTTT
J: TRBJ2-3; V: TRBV5-6; D: NA; size: few; CDR3: CASSLLEASGSSTDTQYF; DNA: TGTGCCAGCAGCCTCCTAGAAGCCAGCGGAAGTAGCACAGATACGCAGTATTTT
J: TRBJ2-1; V: TRBV11-3; D: NA; size: NA; CDR3: CASSRETGEQFF; DNA: TGTGCCAGCAGCCGGGAGACGGGCGAGCAGTTCTTC
J: TRBJ2-3; V: TRBV6-5; D: TRBD1; size: NA; CDR3: CASSRDRPTDTQYF; DNA: TGTGCCAGCAGCCGGGACAGACCCACAGATACGCAGTATTTT
J: TRBJ2-5; V: TRBV5-1; D: NA; size: NA; CDR3: CASSWRQYQETQYF; DNA: TGCGCCAGCAGCTGGAGACAGTATCAAGAGACCCAGTACTTC
J: TRBJ2-5; V: TRBV4-2; D: NA; size: NA; CDR3: CASSQDQAWLATEGETQYF; DNA: TGTGCCAGCAGCCAAGACCAGGCATGGCTAGCCACCGAGGGAGAGACCCAGTACTTC
J: TRBJ2-6; V: TRBV5-1; D: TRBD1; size: NA; CDR3: CASSSNLGQATSGANVLTF; DNA: TGCGCCAGCAGCTCCAACCTGGGACAGGCGACCTCTGGGGCCAACGTCCTGACTTTC
J: TRBJ2-7; V: TRBV15; D: TRBD2; size: NA; CDR3: CATSRTSGRSSYEQYF; DNA: TGTGCCACCAGCAGGACTAGCGGGAGGAGCTCCTACGAGCAGTACTTC
J: TRBJ1-2; V: TRBV6-1; D: NA; size: NA; CDR3: CASSEGGGVGYGYTF; DNA: TGTGCCAGCAGTGAAGGGGGAGGGGTTGGCTATGGCTACACCTTC
J: TRBJ2-3; V: TRBV19; D: TRBD1; size: NA; CDR3: CASSIDPIGTGQYF; DNA: TGTGCCAGTAGTATAGATCCTATCGGGACAGGCCAGTATTTT
J: TRBJ2-2; V: TRBV10-3; D: NA; size: NA; CDR3: CAITSVNGELFF; DNA: TGTGCCATCACTAGCGTCAACGGGGAGCTGTTTTTT
J: TRBJ2-2; V: TRBV7-8; D: TRBD1; size: NA; CDR3: CASSLRDRANTGELFF; DNA: TGTGCCAGCAGCCTCAGGGACAGGGCGAACACCGGGGAGCTGTTTTTT
J: TRBJ1-5; V: TRBV7-2; D: NA; size: NA; CDR3: CASSLGRNGNQPQHF; DNA: TGTGCCAGCAGCTTAGGCAGGAACGGCAATCAGCCCCAGCATTTT
J: TRBJ2-7; V: TRBV28; D: TRBD2; size: NA; CDR3: CASSLGGGPLHEQYF; DNA: TGTGCCAGCAGTTTAGGGGGAGGGCCATTGCACGAGCAGTACTTC
J: TRBJ2-2; V: TRBV9; D: NA; size: once; CDR3: CASRGRLDTGELFF; DNA: TGTGCCAGCAGGGGGCGACTGGACACCGGGGAGCTGTTTTTT
J: TRBJ1-2; V: TRBV3-1/TRBV3-2; D: TRBD1; size: NA; CDR3: CASSHVHFGTGARYTF; DNA: TGTGCCAGCAGCCATGTCCATTTCGGGACAGGGGCGCGCTACACCTTC
J: TRBJ2-1; V: TRBV6-5; D: NA; size: NA; CDR3: CASSIQVRSYNEQFF; DNA: TGTGCCAGCAGTATACAGGTTCGTTCCTACAATGAGCAGTTCTTC
J: TRBJ2-7; V: TRBV28; D: TRBD2; size: NA; CDR3: CASSFGGLVGYEQYF; DNA: TGTGCCAGCAGTTTCGGAGGACTAGTCGGATACGAGCAGTACTTC
J: TRBJ1-4; V: TRBV6-1; D: NA; size: NA; CDR3: CASSENTGQEKLFF; DNA: TGTGCCAGCAGTGAAAATACAGGTCAAGAAAAACTGTTTTTT